The 20 T cell receptor beta chains below were found in one sample sequenced in a study of blood T cell repertoires in COVID-19. Sequencing was performed with immunoSEQ multiplex PCR; in TCRdb, only in-frame clones are kept and a portion is missing. The table records about 400,000 clones, about 85% of them present only once. What was sequenced was PBMCs or T cells enriched from blood (not recorded which). These TCRs come from a woman between 18 and 30 years old with acute COVID-19.

This clone occurred once. The chain uses TRBV7-2 and TRBJ2-1; 12 nucleotides match TRBD2. Trimming took 3 bases from V and 7 from J; bases not matched to a gene: 4. CDR1 SGHTA and CDR2 FQGNSA come from the germline V gene. The length of the CDR3 is 15 residues. CDR3 sequence: CASSFRTSGTNEQFF. CDR3 bases: TGTGCCAGCAGCTTTAGGACTAGCGGGACAAATGAGCAGTTCTTC.

The V and J genes are TRBV14 and TRBJ2-2; 9 positions match TRBD1. The CDR3 loop spans 14 amino acids. V gave up 3 bases and J gave up 6 bases; unmatched junction bases: 2. Germline CDR1 and CDR2: SGHDN and FVKESK. The CDR3 region is CASSQTGGSGELFF. CDR3 bases: TGTGCCAGCAGCCAGACAGGGGGGTCCGGGGAGCTGTTTTTT.

This sequence joins TRBV18 and TRBJ1-1, with unresolved D. The CDR3 length is 13 residues. V lost 4 bases, J lost 4 bases, and 10 bases lay in between. Germline CDR1 and CDR2: KGHSH and LQKENI. The CDR3 protein is CASSRTQGTEAFF. CDR3 sequence (DNA): TGTGCCAGCTCACGGACTCAAGGCACTGAAGCTTTCTTT.

This clone is a singleton in its sample. This chain joins TRBV19 and TRBJ2-3; 8 bases fit TRBD1. Germline V CDR1 and CDR2: LNHDA, SQIVND (reference sequence). Losses at the gene ends were 10 bases for V and 2 bases for J; bases not matched to a gene: 11. The CDR3 runs 15 residues. The CDR3 sequence is CATKPGQADTDTQYF. The CDR3 bases are TGTGCCACTAAACCGGGACAGGCTGACACAGATACGCAGTATTTT.

The rearrangement uses TRBV7-9 and TRBJ1-1; 8 bases align to TRBD1. CDR1 SEHNR and CDR2 FQNEAQ come from the germline V gene (reference sequence). The junction had 4 bases not matched to a gene; V was cut back by 5 bases and J by 5 bases. This CDR3 spans 13 amino acids. The DNA of the CDR3 is TGTGCCAGCAGCACAGGGGGACGGACTGAAGCTTTCTTT. As protein: CASSTGGRTEAFF.

The CDR3 DNA follows: TGCAGTTTCCAGAGGTCCGATACGCAGTATTTT. As protein: CSFQRSDTQYF. The J gene is TRBJ2-3, the V gene TRBV20-1; D remains ambiguous. This CDR3 is 11 amino acids long. The germline gives CDR1 DFQATT, CDR2 SNEGSKA (reference sequence). The V end lost 8 bases, the J end lost 6 bases, and 12 bases lay between the germline ends.

The rearrangement joins TRBV7-9 to TRBJ1-4; D call uncertain. Germline V CDR1 and CDR2: SEHNR, FQNEAQ (reference sequence). V lost 4 bases to trimming and J lost 7 bases, with 16 bases between them. The CDR3 extends over 15 amino acids. The CDR3 protein is CASSSSKARGEKLFF. DNA of the CDR3: TGTGCCAGCAGCTCATCTAAGGCCCGGGGTGAAAAACTGTTTTTT.

On this clone: In the same sample, other DNA sequences code for this CDR3. J is TRBJ1-2 and V is TRBV5-4, with 9 bases matching TRBD1. The V segment lost 0 bases and the J segment 3 bases; nucleotides outside the gene matches: 0. The CDR3 covers 14 residues. CDR1 and CDR2 (germline): SGHNT, YYREEE (reference sequence). In nucleotides, the CDR3 is TGTGCCAGCAGCTTGGGGGACAGGGACTATGGCTACACCTTC. Translated: CASSLGDRDYGYTF.

This clone was seen once. The chain is built from TRBV19 and TRBJ1-5; 7 bases are a match to TRBD1. This CDR3 contains 14 residues. From germline, CDR1 is LNHDA and CDR2 SQIVND (reference sequence). J gave up 6 bases and V 6 bases, and 8 bases lay outside the gene matches. The CDR3 loop reads CASRREGAIQPQHF. In DNA form, the CDR3 reads TGTGCCAGTAGGAGAGAGGGGGCGATTCAGCCCCAGCATTTT. The full variable domain, its missing parts supplied by reference TRBV19 and TRBJ1-5, is DGGITQSPKYLFRKEGQNVTLSCEQNLNHDAMYWYRQDPGQGLRLIYYSQIVNDFQKGDIAEGYSVSREKKESFPLTVTSAQKNPTAFYLCASRREGAIQPQHFGDGTRLSIL.

The chain couples TRBV27 to TRBJ2-2; maybe TRBD2 (5 bases). Germline V gene data show CDR1 as MNHEY and CDR2 as SMNVEV (reference sequence). V lost 3 bases to trimming and J lost 7 bases, with 6 bases between them. The CDR3 extends over 12 amino acids. The chain's CDR3 is CASSFGGGELFF. The CDR3 DNA is TGTGCCAGCAGTTTTGGAGGCGGGGAGCTGTTTTTT.

The chain recombines TRBV7-9 with TRBJ1-5; TRBD1 matches at 7 bases. Germline V lookup: CDR1 SEHNR, CDR2 FQNEAQ (reference sequence). This CDR3 comprises 17 residues. Losses at the gene ends were 1 base for V and 4 bases for J; bases not matched to a gene: 10. CDR3 protein: CASSLGSGTELNQPQHF. DNA of the CDR3: TGTGCCAGCAGCTTAGGTTCCGGGACAGAATTGAATCAGCCCCAGCATTTT.

This chain uses TRBV2 with TRBJ2-7; TRBD2 agrees at 7 bases. The CDR3 consists of 15 residues. CDR1 and CDR2 from the germline V gene are SNHLY and FYNNEI. The V and J ends lost 4 bases and 6 bases, in that order; junction bases with no gene match: 12. The CDR3, as DNA: TGTGCCAGCAGTGGGGACGTCGGCGGGAGTGTCGAGCAGTACTTC. This gives the protein CASSGDVGGSVEQYF.

The chain couples TRBV25-1 to TRBJ1-2; tentative D call: TRBD1 (6 bases). Germline V lookup: CDR1 MGHDK, CDR2 SYGVNS. The CDR3 spans 13 residues. V lost 2 bases to trimming and J lost 3 bases, with 7 bases between them. DNA of the CDR3: TGTGCCAGCAGTGAAGGACAGCACTATGGCTACACCTTC. This encodes CASSEGQHYGYTF.

V and J are TRBV3-1 (or the pseudogene TRBV3-2) and TRBJ1-6; D is unresolved. CDR3 length: 15 residues. CDR1 is LGHDT and CDR2 is YNNKEL in the germline V gene (reference sequence). The V gene lost 5 bases and the J gene lost 9 bases, with 17 bases spanning the gap. In DNA, the CDR3 is TGTGCCAGCAGCGTCGCAGGCCCCCGGGGTTCACCCCTCCACTTT. Translated, it gives CASSVAGPRGSPLHF.

The V and J genes are TRBV5-1 and TRBJ2-2; possible D gene TRBD1, 6 bases. CDR1 SGHRS and CDR2 YFSETQ come from the germline V gene. CDR3 length: 15 residues. V lost 0 bases to trimming and J lost 5 bases, with 11 bases between them. The CDR3 DNA is TGCGCCAGCAGCTTGGGGGACAAAAAGACCGGGGAGCTGTTTTTT. Protein product: CASSLGDKKTGELFF.

This chain uses TRBV23-1 with TRBJ1-1; 10 bases line up with TRBD1. TRBV23-1 is an open reading frame whose function is uncertain. The CDR3 has 13 amino acids. V lost 8 bases, J lost 4 bases, and 4 bases stayed unmatched. CDR3 loop: CASPGQGITEAFF. The DNA of the CDR3 is TGCGCCAGCCCGGGACAGGGGATCACTGAAGCTTTCTTT.

This sequence joins TRBV6-4 and TRBJ2-3; TRBD2 is a possible D gene (6 bases). V was clipped by 3 bases and J by 4 bases, with 14 bases between them. CDR3 size: 15 residues. The germline V gene encodes CDR1 MRHNA and CDR2 SNTAGT. The CDR3 sequence: CASSEADGGADTQYF. The CDR3 DNA reads as TGTGCCAGCAGTGAGGCGGACGGAGGGGCAGATACGCAGTATTTT.

The chain is built from TRBV9 and TRBJ1-2, with 9 bases matching TRBD1. This CDR3 is built from 15 residues. With 0 bases clipped from V and 3 bases from J, the junction kept 3 bases outside the gene matches. Germline CDR1 reads SGDLS; CDR2 reads YYNGEE. In DNA form, the CDR3 reads TGTGCCAGCAGCGTAGAACAGGGGGCCTACTATGGCTACACCTTC. Residues: CASSVEQGAYYGYTF.

The V and J genes are TRBV18 and TRBJ1-6; no clear D. The ends were cut back, 3 bases at V and 5 bases at J, with 11 bases in the middle. The length of the CDR3 is 15 residues. Germline CDR1 KGHSH, CDR2 LQKENI. The CDR3 region has the DNA TGTGCCAGCTCACCCCTGGGCAGTCATAATTCACCCCTCCACTTT. It is translated as CASSPLGSHNSPLHF.

The chain recombines TRBV16 with TRBJ1-6, with D perhaps TRBD1 (5 bases). CDR1 KGHSY and CDR2 FQNENV come from the germline V gene. V was trimmed by 1 base and J by 5 bases, leaving 15 bases between them. The CDR3 consists of 17 residues. CDR3: CASSQLDRRRDNSPLHF. CDR3 DNA: TGTGCCAGCAGCCAATTAGACAGAAGAAGGGATAATTCACCCCTCCACTTT.